The 20 T cell receptor beta chains below were found in one sample sequenced in a study of blood T cell repertoires in COVID-19. This table comes from immunoSEQ multiplex PCR, and its TCRdb copy is limited to in-frame clones, with some not included. The sample shows a few hundred thousand clones, roughly nine tenths of them seen only once. The sequencing sample was made of peripheral blood. The receptors here all came from a woman in her thirties or forties who had recovered from COVID-19.

This rearrangement joins TRBV6-4 to TRBJ1-2; D possibly corresponds to TRBD1 (5 bases). The germline V gene has CDR1 MRHNA and CDR2 SNTAGT. With 2 bases removed from V and 0 bases from J, the gap between germline ends came to 16 bases. The CDR3 runs 17 residues. CDR3 DNA sequence: TGTGCCAGCAGTGACACAAAAGAGGTAGGGGCTAACTATGGCTACACCTTC. It yields the protein CASSDTKEVGANYGYTF.

About this clone: Other DNA sequences within the sample encode an identical CDR3. The chain links TRBV7-8 to TRBJ1-5; D is ambiguous. The V and J ends lost 1 base and 4 bases respectively, with 5 bases between them. Germline-derived CDR1 and CDR2 are SGHVS and FQNEAQ. CDR3 length equals 13 residues. CDR3 nucleotides: TGTGCCAGCAGCTTAGGTGCGAATCAGCCCCAGCATTTT. Translation gives CASSLGANQPQHF.

V is TRBV21-1 and J is TRBJ2-7; the D segment call TRBD2 is taken from the table without a DNA check. TRBV21-1 is listed as a pseudogene. This CDR3 spans 15 amino acids. CDR3 bases: TGTGCCAGCAGCAAAGTCGTAGCGGCGGGCTACGAGCAGTACGTC. The encoded protein is CASSKVVAAGYEQYV.

The chain links TRBV5-5 to TRBJ1-1; D is unclear. The germline CDR1 and CDR2 sequences are SGHKS and YYEKEE (reference sequence). This CDR3 is 14 amino acids long. The germline V and J ends were trimmed by 2 bases and 10 bases, with 18 bases remaining between them. Here the CDR3 DNA reads TGTGCCAGCAGCTTAAGCGGTAAATACGAAGGAGCTTTCTTT. The encoded protein is CASSLSGKYEGAFF.

The rearrangement uses TRBV30 and TRBJ1-4; D possibly corresponds to TRBD1 (6 bases). Trimming took off 2 bases at V and 8 bases at J, with 18 bases between the two ends. This CDR3 has 15 amino acids. Looked up from germline, CDR1 is GTSNPN and CDR2 is SVGIG (reference sequence). CDR3 sequence: CAWSPEQGPGEKLFF. CDR3 bases: TGTGCCTGGAGTCCAGAACAGGGTCCGGGGGAAAAACTGTTTTTT.

The V gene is TRBV29-1, the J gene TRBJ1-1; 7 bases line up with TRBD1. In germline, CDR1 is SQVTM, CDR2 ANQGSEA. There are 12 residues in the CDR3. V shed 7 bases, J shed 5 bases, and the junction held 7 bases outside the gene matches. CDR3 DNA sequence: TGCAGCGAGACAGGGCCGGGGACTGAAGCTTTCTTT. It translates to CSETGPGTEAFF.

The table lists this clone with a count of one. The J gene is TRBJ1-3, the V gene TRBV18, with D uncertain. The germline gives CDR1 KGHSH, CDR2 LQKENI. The V end lost 6 bases, the J end lost 4 bases, and 10 bases lay between the germline ends. The CDR3 is 13 amino acids. The CDR3 protein is CASSPGSGNTIYF. The CDR3, as DNA: TGTGCCAGCTCCCCCGGTAGCGGAAACACCATATATTTT.

About this clone: A much larger clone differs by one base, so this may be a read error. The V call is TRBV2, the J call TRBJ1-2; 7 positions match TRBD1. Germline CDR1 reads SNHLY; CDR2 reads FYNNEI. Germline trimming cut 6 bases from V and 3 bases from J; bases unmatched to any gene: 4. The CDR3 consists of 13 residues. CDR3 coding DNA: TGTGCCAGCAGGAGGGACAGCGACTATGGCTACACCTTC. Its translation: CASRRDSDYGYTF.

The chain is built from TRBV5-4 and TRBJ2-3; 7 bases line up with TRBD1. This CDR3 has 14 residues. V lost 2 bases to trimming and J lost 6 bases; unmatched junction nucleotides: 6. CDR1 is SGHNT and CDR2 is YYREEE in the germline V gene (reference sequence). The CDR3, as DNA: TGTGCCAGCAGCTTTCAGACAGGGTACGATACGCAGTATTTT. Residues: CASSFQTGYDTQYF.

The chain has TRBV10-3 and TRBJ2-5; D possibly corresponds to TRBD2 (6 bases). CDR3 length: 14 amino acids. The germline CDR1 and CDR2 sequences are ENHRY and SYGVKD. The V gene lost 10 bases and the J gene lost 5 bases, with 20 bases spanning the gap. DNA of the CDR3: TGTGCCAGCGCTGCGGGACTCCAAGGCGAGACCCAGTACTTC. Encoded protein: CASAAGLQGETQYF.

The chain couples TRBV10-1 to TRBJ2-1; D is unclear. Per germline, CDR1 WNHNN and CDR2 SYGVQD (reference sequence). The CDR3 runs to 12 residues. The V end was cut by 5 bases, the J end by 12 bases, with 14 bases between. Here the CDR3 DNA reads TGCGCCAGCAGTCAAACTACCGGCGGGCAGTTCTTC. This sequence encodes CASSQTTGGQFF.

This rearrangement joins TRBV6-2 or TRBV6-3 to TRBJ2-3; TRBD2 agrees at 10 bases. The V gene end was trimmed by 6 bases and the J gene end by 4 bases; junction bases not matched to a gene: 10. This CDR3 comprises 16 residues. Looked up from germline, CDR1 is MNHEY and CDR2 is SVGEGT. CDR3 coding DNA: TGTGCCAGCAGCCAGCGGGGGGGCCTAGGGGCAGATACGCAGTATTTT. Translation: CASSQRGGLGADTQYF.

The chain joins TRBV12-3 or TRBV12-4 to TRBJ1-1; possible D gene TRBD1, 6 bases. The CDR3 length is 12 residues. Trimming stripped 6 bases from V and 11 bases from J, with 16 bases between. CDR3 coding DNA: TGTGCCAGCAGCTCCGTCCCAGGGGTGGCTTTCTTT. It translates to CASSSVPGVAFF.

This clone has a single count. This chain connects TRBV18 to TRBJ1-5; TRBD1 aligns across 11 bases. From germline, CDR1 is KGHSH and CDR2 LQKENI. The CDR3 consists of 18 residues. J gave up 0 bases and V 4 bases, and 8 bases lay outside the gene matches. The CDR3 reads CASSRGQGGYNSNQPQHF. The DNA for the CDR3 is TGTGCCAGCTCACGGGGACAGGGGGGATACAATAGCAATCAGCCCCAGCATTTT.

This chain uses TRBV7-9 with TRBJ2-7; possibly TRBD1 for D (5 bases). The CDR3 is 12 amino acids. The ends were cut back, 2 bases at V and 6 bases at J, with 8 bases in the middle. Germline-derived CDR1 and CDR2 are SEHNR and FQNEAQ (reference sequence). The CDR3 DNA sequence: TGTGCCAGCAGCTTATTTCAGGGCGAGCAGTACGTC. This translates into CASSLFQGEQYV.

Only a few counts were recorded for this clone. This CDR3 reads CASSPSRDRGLGYGYTF. For the CDR3, the DNA is TGTGCCAGCAGTCCGTCCCGGGACAGGGGGCTGGGCTATGGCTACACCTTC. The J gene is TRBJ1-2, the V gene TRBV5-4, with 12 bases fitting TRBD1. J gave up 4 bases and V 5 bases, and 12 bases lay outside the gene matches. CDR1 SGHNT and CDR2 YYREEE come from the germline V gene (reference sequence). The CDR3 contains 17 residues.

DNA of the CDR3: TGTGCCAGCAGCCAACCATGGACGGGAGCCACAGATACGCAGTATTTT. This gives the protein CASSQPWTGATDTQYF. This chain connects TRBV5-6 to TRBJ2-3; D is perhaps TRBD2 (6 bases). The germline V gene encodes CDR1 SGHDT and CDR2 YYEEEE. The V and J ends lost 4 bases and 2 bases respectively, with 17 bases between them. There are 16 residues in the CDR3.

The rearrangement links TRBV5-6 to TRBJ2-7, with D hard to call. From germline, CDR1 is SGHDT and CDR2 YYEEEE. The V end lost 3 bases, the J end lost 0 bases, and 16 bases lay between the germline ends. The CDR3 covers 16 residues. The CDR3 coding sequence is TGTGCCAGCAGCTCGGGTCCTGGTCGGAGCTCCTACGAGCAGTACTTC. It translates to CASSSGPGRSSYEQYF. Full variable domain (remainder filled in from reference TRBV5-6 and TRBJ2-7): DAGVTQSPTHLIKTRGQQVTLRCSPKSGHDTVSWYQQALGQGPQFIFQYYEEEERQRGNFPDRFSGHQFPNYSSELNVNALLLGDSALYLCASSSGPGRSSYEQYFGPGTRLTVT.

The chain has TRBV7-9 and TRBJ1-2; D perhaps matches TRBD1 (6 bases). The CDR3 loop spans 14 amino acids. Per germline, CDR1 SEHNR and CDR2 FQNEAQ (reference sequence). V was shortened by 1 base and J by 0 bases, with 6 bases between the two germline ends. The CDR3 bases are TGTGCCAGCAGCTTAGGGACAGCTAACTATGGCTACACCTTC. Residues: CASSLGTANYGYTF. The complete variable domain, with remaining parts taken from reference TRBV7-9 and TRBJ1-2, reads DTGVSQNPRHKITKRGQNVTFRCDPISEHNRLYWYRQTLGQGPEFLTYFQNEAQLEKSRLLSDRFSAERPKGSFSTLEIQRTEQGDSAMYLCASSLGTANYGYTFGSGTRLTVV.

Concerning this clone: The junction shows a germline mismatch at one end, possibly a read error. This chain connects TRBV12-5 to TRBJ1-2; 8 nucleotides align to TRBD1. CDR3 length: 12 residues. Germline-derived CDR1 and CDR2 are LGHNT and FRNRAP. CDR3 residues: CASGLPEGQVVF. The DNA of the CDR3 is TGTGCTAGTGGTTTACCTGAGGGACAGGTGGTGTTC.